What follows describes a single TCR beta chain. Its antigen is still unknown. Base qualities are not at hand, and no much larger clone is one base apart. This sample was taken from a study of T cells in placental villitis. A note on the overall study: To test an allograft-versus-infection hypothesis, the study compared placental TCR-beta repertoires across three groups: villitis of unknown etiology, unaffected controls matched for gestational age, and infectious villitis.

CDR1 ENHRY and CDR2 SYGVKD are derived from the germline V gene. Counted from cysteine to phenylalanine, this CDR3 has 12 amino acids. The entry retains the CDR3 DNA only, 36 bases that are in frame from base 1. A distance of 8 bases separates the germline ends of V and J, which lose 11 bases and 1 base respectively. TCR-beta CDR3 regions were amplified from genomic DNA with the immunoSEQ v4 bias-controlled multiplex PCR assay, run blinded to group allocation. To estimate the quantities of nucleated cells and T cells in each sample, reference gene primers were included together with the TCR-beta primers. Sequencing of the libraries was performed on an Illumina MiSeq with a 100-cycle paired-end protocol. As for the original processing: In the immunoSEQ Analyzer software, diversity and richness were calculated, with richness measured by iChao1 and clonality based on Pielou evenness and Shannon diversity on a 0-1 scale where a higher value means less diversity. CDR3 amino acid sequences together with their V/J genes were searched in VDJdb for CMV, EBV and influenza A specificities using confidence 3 and substitution 2. The Morisita-Horn index was used to assess TCR-beta amino acid clonotype overlap between villitis of unknown etiology, infectious villitis and control repertoires. Entries here come from immuneACCESS through TCRdb and include only in-frame sequences with V and J called. Some clones fail to appear in such tables; in the studies checked, an unresolved V gene covers under half of the shortfall, and the cause of the remainder is unknown. The DNA gave D and trimming, while V, J and clone size come from that table. A total of approximately 3,100 clones appear in this sample, 75% to 80% of them only once. Approximately 20% of the sample lies in the top ten.

The study included five infectious villitis placentae (four with confirmed cytomegalovirus and one with Toxoplasma gondii), and these placentae were not matched to the other groups. The mothers in the infectious villitis group were younger, carried smaller fetuses, and either delivered preterm or experienced intrauterine demise in a couple of cases. Placentae were collected after delivery and underwent gross and histological evaluation before archival tissue selection. Five 10-micron scrolls were cut from each FFPE block, and DNA was then isolated using the AllPrep DNA/RNA FFPE Tissue kit. NanoDrop was used to check DNA concentration and purity, and a Bioanalyzer was used to assess RNA quality. What the study reported, not specific to this receptor: With bulk tissue sequencing, helper, regulatory or cytotoxic T cells could not be distinguished, nor could maternal versus fetal T cells, and gamma-delta receptors were excluded. Higher CMV-specific clone frequencies were found in infectious CMV cases than in villitis of unknown etiology (about 0.0099 vs 0.00097), and no difference in CMV-specific clone frequencies was seen between villitis of unknown etiology and controls. Small amounts of decidua were contained in the paraffin blocks, so some of the captured T cells, especially in controls, may have been decidual rather than villous infiltrates.

The sample taken for sequencing was placental tissue containing maternal and fetal cells. The receptor was isolated from a human patient with infectious villitis; the placental T cells may come from both mother and fetus. Recombination joined TRBV10-3 with TRBJ2-2, with the D gene call left open. CDR3 loop: CAVRGNTGELFF. Here is the DNA: TGTGCCGTCCGAGGGAACACCGGGGAGCTGTTTTTT.